This record concerns one TCR beta chain sequence. Its antigen remains unidentified. This sample was included in a study of shared clonotypes between healthy human individuals. Background on the study: The cohort had a couple of women and a few men, ages 18 to 49.

General study findings and limits: For naive CD4 cells, 4% to 5% of clonotypes were shared across a few donors. When compared with the clonotypes that were shared by all four sorted-subset donors, the non-shared clonotypes turned out to have lower generation probabilities. A generally larger estimated richness was seen in naive subsets than in memory subsets.

Assay: immunoSEQ multiplex PCR; the TCRdb copy retains only in-frame clones and omits some. Counted here are about 510,000 clones, about 96% occurring once; the ten biggest clones make up roughly 0.06%. Trimming cost V 0 bases and J 0 bases, with 3 bases left between them. Looked up from germline, CDR1 is LNHNV and CDR2 is YYDKDF (reference sequence). The CDR3 sequence is 15 residues long. Material for sequencing was naive CD4+ T cells sorted from blood. Specified subset: CD45RA+ positively selected. This chain connects TRBV15 to TRBJ2-6; no reliable D call. The sequence was collected from a woman between 25 and 40 years old in good health. CDR3 region: CATSREGSGANVLTF. The CDR3 region has the DNA TGTGCCACCAGCAGAGAGGGCTCTGGGGCCAACGTCCTGACTTTC.